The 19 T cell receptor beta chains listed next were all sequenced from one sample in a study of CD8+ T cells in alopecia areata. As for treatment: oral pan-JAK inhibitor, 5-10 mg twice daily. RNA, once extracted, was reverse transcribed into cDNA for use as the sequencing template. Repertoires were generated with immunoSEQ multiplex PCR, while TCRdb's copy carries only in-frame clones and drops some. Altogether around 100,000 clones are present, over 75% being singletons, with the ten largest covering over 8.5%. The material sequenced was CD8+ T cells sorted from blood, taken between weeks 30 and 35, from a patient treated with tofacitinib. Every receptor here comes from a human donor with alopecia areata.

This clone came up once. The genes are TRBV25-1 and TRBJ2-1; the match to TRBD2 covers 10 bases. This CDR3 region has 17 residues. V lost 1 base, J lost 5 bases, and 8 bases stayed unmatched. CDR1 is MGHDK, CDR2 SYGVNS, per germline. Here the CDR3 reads CASSESEREGGNNEQFF. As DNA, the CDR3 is TGTGCCAGCAGTGAATCCGAGCGGGAGGGGGGCAACAATGAGCAGTTCTTC.

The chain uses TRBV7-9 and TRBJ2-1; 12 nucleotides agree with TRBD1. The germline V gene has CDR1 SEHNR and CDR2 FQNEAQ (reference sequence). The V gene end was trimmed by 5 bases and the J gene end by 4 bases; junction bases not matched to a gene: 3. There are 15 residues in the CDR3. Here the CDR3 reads CASSAGQGAYNEQFF. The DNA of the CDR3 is TGTGCCAGCAGCGCGGGACAGGGGGCATACAATGAGCAGTTCTTC. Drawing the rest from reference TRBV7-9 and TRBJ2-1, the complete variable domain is DTGVSQNPRHKITKRGQNVTFRCDPISEHNRLYWYRQTLGQGPEFLTYFQNEAQLEKSRLLSDRFSAERPKGSFSTLEIQRTEQGDSAMYLCASSAGQGAYNEQFFGPGTRLTVL.

Here the CDR3 reads CAISESEGVSNEQFF. In DNA form, the CDR3 reads TGTGCCATCAGTGAGAGCGAGGGAGTGAGCAATGAGCAGTTCTTC. The chain links TRBV10-3 to TRBJ2-1, with a tentative D call TRBD2 (5 bases). V was cut by 2 bases and J by 6 bases, with 14 bases left in between. The CDR3 runs to 15 residues. Germline V gene sequence: CDR1 ENHRY, CDR2 SYGVKD.

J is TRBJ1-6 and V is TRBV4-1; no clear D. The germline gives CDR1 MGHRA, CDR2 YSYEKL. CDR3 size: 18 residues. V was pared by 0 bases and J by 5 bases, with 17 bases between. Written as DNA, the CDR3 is TGCGCCAGCAGCCAAGATAAGAGTCTAGCCCGGAATAATTCACCCCTCCACTTT. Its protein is CASSQDKSLARNNSPLHF.

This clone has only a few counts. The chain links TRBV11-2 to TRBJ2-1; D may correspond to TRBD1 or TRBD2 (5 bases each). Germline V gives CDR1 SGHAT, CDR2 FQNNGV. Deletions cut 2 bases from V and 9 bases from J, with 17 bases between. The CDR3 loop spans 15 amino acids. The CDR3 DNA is TGTGCCAGCAGCTTATATCAGGGTATAAGCGGTGAGCAGTTCTTC. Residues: CASSLYQGISGEQFF.

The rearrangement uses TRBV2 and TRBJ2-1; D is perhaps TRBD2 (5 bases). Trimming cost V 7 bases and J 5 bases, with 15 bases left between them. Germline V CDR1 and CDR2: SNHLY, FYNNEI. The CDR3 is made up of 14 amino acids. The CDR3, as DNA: TGTGCCAGCATGGACTTTGTGCTCAACAATGAGCAGTTCTTC. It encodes CASMDFVLNNEQFF. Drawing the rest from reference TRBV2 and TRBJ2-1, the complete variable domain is EPEVTQTPSHQVTQMGQEVILRCVPISNHLYFYWYRQILGQKVEFLVSFYNNEISEKSEIFDDQFSVERPDGSNFTLKIRSTKLEDSAMYFCASMDFVLNNEQFFGPGTRLTVL.

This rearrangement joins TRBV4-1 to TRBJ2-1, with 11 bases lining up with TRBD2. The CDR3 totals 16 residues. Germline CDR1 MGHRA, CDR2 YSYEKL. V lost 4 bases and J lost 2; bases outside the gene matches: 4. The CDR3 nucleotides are TGCGCCAGCAGCCCCCTGACTAGCGGGACCTACAATGAGCAGTTCTTC. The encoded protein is CASSPLTSGTYNEQFF.

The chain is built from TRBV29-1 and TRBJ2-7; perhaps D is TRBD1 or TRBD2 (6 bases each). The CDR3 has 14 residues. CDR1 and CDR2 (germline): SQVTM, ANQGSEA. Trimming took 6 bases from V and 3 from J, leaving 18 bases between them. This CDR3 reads CSVLGGMFVYEQYF. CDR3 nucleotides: TGCAGCGTCCTAGGGGGGATGTTCGTCTACGAGCAGTACTTC.

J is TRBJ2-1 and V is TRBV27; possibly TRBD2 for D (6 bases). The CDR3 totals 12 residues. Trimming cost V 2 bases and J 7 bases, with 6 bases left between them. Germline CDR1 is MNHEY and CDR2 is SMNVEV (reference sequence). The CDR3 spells CASSLAGNEQFF. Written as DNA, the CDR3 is TGTGCCAGCAGTTTAGCGGGGAATGAGCAGTTCTTC.

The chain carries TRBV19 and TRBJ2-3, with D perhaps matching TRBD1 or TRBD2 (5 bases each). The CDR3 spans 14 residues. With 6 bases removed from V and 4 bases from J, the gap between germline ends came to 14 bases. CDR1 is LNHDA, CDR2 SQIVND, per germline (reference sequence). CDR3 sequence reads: CASSPPGSADTQYF. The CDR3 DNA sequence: TGTGCCAGTAGCCCGCCAGGGAGCGCAGATACGCAGTATTTT.

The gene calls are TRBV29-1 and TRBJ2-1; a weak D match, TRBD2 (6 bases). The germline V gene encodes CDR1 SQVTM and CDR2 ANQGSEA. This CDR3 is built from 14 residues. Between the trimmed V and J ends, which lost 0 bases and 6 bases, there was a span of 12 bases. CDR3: CSVEDRGVSNEQFF. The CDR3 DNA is TGCAGCGTTGAAGATCGCGGGGTGAGCAATGAGCAGTTCTTC.

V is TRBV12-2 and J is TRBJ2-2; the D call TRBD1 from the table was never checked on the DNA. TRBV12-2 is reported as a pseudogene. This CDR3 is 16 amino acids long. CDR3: CASRFTHGTGTGELFF. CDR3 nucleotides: TGTGCAAGTCGCTTCACCCACGGGACAGGCACCGGGGAGCTGTTTTTT.

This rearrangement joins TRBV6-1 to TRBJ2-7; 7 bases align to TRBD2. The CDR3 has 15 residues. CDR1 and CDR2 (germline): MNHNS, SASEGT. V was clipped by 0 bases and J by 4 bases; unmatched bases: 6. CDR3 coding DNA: TGTGCCAGCAGTGAAGCGCCCGGGGACTATTACGAGCAGTACTTC. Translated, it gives CASSEAPGDYYEQYF.

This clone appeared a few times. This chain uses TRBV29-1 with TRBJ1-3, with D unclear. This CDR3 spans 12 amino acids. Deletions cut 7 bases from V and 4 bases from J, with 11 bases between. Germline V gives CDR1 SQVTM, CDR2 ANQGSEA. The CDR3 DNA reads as TGCAGCGGAGGGAGTCCCGGAAACACCATATATTTT. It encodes CSGGSPGNTIYF.

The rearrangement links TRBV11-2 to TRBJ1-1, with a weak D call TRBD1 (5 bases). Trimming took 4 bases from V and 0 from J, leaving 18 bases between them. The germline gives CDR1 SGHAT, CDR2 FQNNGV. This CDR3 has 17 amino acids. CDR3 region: CASSSDVAEGLNTEAFF. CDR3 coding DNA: TGTGCCAGCAGCTCCGACGTTGCAGAGGGACTGAACACTGAAGCTTTCTTT.

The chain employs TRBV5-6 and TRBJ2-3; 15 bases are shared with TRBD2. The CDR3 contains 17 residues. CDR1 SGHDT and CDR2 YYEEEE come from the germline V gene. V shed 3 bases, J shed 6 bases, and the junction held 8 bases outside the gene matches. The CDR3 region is CASSSAGTSGRFDTQYF. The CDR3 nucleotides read TGTGCCAGCAGCTCGGCGGGGACTAGCGGGAGGTTCGATACGCAGTATTTT.

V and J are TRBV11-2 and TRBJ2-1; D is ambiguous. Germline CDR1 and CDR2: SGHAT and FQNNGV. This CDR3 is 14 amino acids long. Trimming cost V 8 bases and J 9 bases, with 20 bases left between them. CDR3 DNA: TGTGCCAGCTCGACCACCATACTAACAGCTGAGCAGTTCTTC. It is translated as CASSTTILTAEQFF.

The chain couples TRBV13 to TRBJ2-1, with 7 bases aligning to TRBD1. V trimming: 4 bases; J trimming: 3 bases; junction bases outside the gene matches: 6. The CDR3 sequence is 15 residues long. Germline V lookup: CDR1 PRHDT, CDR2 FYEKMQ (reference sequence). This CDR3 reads CASSSGQSNYNEQFF. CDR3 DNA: TGTGCCAGCAGCTCGGGACAGAGCAACTACAATGAGCAGTTCTTC.

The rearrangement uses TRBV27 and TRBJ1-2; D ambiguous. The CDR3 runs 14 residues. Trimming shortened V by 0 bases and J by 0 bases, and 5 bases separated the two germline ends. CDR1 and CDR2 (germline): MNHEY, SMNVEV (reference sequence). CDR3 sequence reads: CASSLSAPNYGYTF. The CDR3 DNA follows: TGTGCCAGCAGTTTATCTGCCCCTAACTATGGCTACACCTTC.